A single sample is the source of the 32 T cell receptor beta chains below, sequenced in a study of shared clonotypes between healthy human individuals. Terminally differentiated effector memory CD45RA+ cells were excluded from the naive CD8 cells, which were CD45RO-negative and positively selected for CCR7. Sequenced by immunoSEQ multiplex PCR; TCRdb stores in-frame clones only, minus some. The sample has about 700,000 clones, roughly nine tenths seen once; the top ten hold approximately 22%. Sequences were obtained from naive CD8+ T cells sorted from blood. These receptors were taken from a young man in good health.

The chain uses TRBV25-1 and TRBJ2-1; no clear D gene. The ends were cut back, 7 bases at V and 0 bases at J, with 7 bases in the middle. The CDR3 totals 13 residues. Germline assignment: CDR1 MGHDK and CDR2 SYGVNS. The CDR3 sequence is CASIGGSYNEQFF. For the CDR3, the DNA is TGTGCCAGCATCGGCGGCTCCTACAATGAGCAGTTCTTC. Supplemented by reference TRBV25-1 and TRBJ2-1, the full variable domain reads EADIYQTPRYLVIGTGKKITLECSQTMGHDKMYWYQQDPGMELHLIHYSYGVNSTEKGDLSSESTVSRIRTEHFPLTLESARPSHTSQYLCASIGGSYNEQFFGPGTRLTVL.

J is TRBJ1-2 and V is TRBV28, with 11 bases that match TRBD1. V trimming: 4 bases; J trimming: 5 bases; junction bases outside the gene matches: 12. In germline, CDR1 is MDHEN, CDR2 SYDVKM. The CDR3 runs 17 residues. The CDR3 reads CASSSRDRGRVWYGYTF. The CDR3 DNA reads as TGTGCCAGCAGTTCCCGGGACAGGGGGAGAGTCTGGTATGGCTACACCTTC.

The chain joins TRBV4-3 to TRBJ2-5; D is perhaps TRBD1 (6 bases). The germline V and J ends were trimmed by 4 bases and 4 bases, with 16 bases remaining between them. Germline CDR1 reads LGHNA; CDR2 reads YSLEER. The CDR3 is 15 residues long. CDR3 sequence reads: CASSLNREFSETQYF. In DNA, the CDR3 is TGCGCCAGCAGCCTAAACAGGGAATTCTCAGAGACCCAGTACTTC.

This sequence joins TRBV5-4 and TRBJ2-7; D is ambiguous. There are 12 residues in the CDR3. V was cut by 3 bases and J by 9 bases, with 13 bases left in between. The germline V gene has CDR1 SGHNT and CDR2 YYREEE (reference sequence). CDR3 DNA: TGTGCCAGCAGCTCGCCCAGGTCCGGGCAGTACTTC. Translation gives CASSSPRSGQYF.

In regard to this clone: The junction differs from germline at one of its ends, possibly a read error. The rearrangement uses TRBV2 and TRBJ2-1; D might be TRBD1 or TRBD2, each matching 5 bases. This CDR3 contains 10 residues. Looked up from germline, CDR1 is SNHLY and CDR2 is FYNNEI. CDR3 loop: CASSGGTEVF. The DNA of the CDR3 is TGTGCCAGCAGTGGAGGGACCGAAGTCTTC.

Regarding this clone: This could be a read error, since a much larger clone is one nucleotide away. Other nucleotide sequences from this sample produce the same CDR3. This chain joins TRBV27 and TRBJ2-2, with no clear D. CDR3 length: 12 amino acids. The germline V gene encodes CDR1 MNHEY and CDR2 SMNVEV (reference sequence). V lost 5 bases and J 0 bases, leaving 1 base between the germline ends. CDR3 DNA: TGTGCCAGCAGTCCGAACACCGGGGAGCTGTTTTTT. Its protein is CASSPNTGELFF.

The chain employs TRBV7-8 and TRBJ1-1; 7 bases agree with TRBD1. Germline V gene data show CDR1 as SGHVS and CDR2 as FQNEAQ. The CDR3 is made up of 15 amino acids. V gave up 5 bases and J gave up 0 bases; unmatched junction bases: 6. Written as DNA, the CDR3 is TGTGCCAGCAGCCCGTCAGGGACAGTGAACACTGAAGCTTTCTTT. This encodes CASSPSGTVNTEAFF.

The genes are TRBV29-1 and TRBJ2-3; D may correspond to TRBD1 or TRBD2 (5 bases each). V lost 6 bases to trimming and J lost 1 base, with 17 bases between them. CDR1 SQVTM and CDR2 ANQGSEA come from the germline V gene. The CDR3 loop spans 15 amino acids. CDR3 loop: CSVRGEPSRTDTQYF. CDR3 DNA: TGCAGCGTCCGGGGCGAGCCTAGCCGCACAGATACGCAGTATTTT.

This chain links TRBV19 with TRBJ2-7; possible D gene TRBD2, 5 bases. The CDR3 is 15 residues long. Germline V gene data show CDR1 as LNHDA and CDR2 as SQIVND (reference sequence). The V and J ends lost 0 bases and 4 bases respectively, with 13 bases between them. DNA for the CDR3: TGTGCCAGTAGTATAGATGCACTAGGCGTTTACGAGCAGTACTTC. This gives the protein CASSIDALGVYEQYF.

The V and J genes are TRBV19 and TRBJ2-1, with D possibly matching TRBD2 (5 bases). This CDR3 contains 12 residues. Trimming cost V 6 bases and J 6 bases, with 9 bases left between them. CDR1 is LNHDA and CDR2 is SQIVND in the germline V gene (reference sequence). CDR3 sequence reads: CASSQTSNEQFF. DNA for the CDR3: TGTGCCAGTAGCCAAACTAGCAATGAGCAGTTCTTC.

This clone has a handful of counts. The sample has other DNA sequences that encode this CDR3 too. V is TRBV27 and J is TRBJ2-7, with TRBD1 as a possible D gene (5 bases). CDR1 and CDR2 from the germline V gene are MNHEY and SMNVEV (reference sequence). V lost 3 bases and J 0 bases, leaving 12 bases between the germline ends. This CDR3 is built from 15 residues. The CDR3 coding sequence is TGTGCCAGCAGTTTGTCGACAGCTTCCTCCTACGAGCAGTACTTC. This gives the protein CASSLSTASSYEQYF.

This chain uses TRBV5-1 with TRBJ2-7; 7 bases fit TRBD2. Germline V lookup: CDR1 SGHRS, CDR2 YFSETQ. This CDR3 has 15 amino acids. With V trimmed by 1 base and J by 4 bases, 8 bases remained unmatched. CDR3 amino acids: CASSLRGGVAYEQYF. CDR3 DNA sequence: TGCGCCAGCAGCTTGCGGGGAGGGGTAGCGTACGAGCAGTACTTC.

In DNA form, the CDR3 reads TGCAGCGTTGTGGGAGTGGACAGGGGCTCCTACAATGAGCAGTTCTTC. Translating gives CSVVGVDRGSYNEQFF. The chain uses TRBV29-1 and TRBJ2-1; 9 bases align to TRBD1. With V trimmed by 4 bases and J by 0 bases, 7 bases remained unmatched. The germline V gene encodes CDR1 SQVTM and CDR2 ANQGSEA. CDR3 length: 16 residues.

The CDR3 sequence: CACGLAASYEQYF. The CDR3 DNA reads as TGTGCCTGTGGACTAGCGGCGTCCTACGAGCAGTACTTC. J is TRBJ2-7 and V is TRBV6-1; TRBD2 matches 10 bases. The junction had 5 bases not matched to a gene; V was cut back by 11 bases and J by 1 base. This CDR3 is 13 amino acids long. The germline V gene has CDR1 MNHNS and CDR2 SASEGT.

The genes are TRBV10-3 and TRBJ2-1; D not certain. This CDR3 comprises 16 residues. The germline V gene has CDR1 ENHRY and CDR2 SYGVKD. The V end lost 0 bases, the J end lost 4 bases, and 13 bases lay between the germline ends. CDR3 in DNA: TGTGCCATCAGTGAGTCGAAGAGGCAACTATACAATGAGCAGTTCTTC. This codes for CAISESKRQLYNEQFF.

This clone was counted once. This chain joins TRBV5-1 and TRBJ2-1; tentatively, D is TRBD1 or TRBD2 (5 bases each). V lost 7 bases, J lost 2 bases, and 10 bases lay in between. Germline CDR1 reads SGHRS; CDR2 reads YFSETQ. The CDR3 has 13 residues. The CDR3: CASGDGTYNEQFF. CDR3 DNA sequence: TGCGCCAGCGGGGACGGTACCTACAATGAGCAGTTCTTC.

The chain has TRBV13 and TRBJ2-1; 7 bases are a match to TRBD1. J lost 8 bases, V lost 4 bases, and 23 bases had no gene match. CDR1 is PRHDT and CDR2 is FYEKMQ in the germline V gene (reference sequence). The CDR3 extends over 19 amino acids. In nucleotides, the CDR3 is TGTGCCAGCAGCTCTCGGACAGTTACTAGACATCACAGGGGTTATGAGCAGTTCTTC. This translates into CASSSRTVTRHHRGYEQFF.

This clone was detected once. The CDR3 spells CASSEFGYEQYF. The CDR3 nucleotides read TGTGCCAGCAGTGAATTCGGCTATGAGCAGTACTTC. The chain uses TRBV6-1 and TRBJ2-7; D is unclear. Between the trimmed V and J ends, which lost 2 bases and 7 bases, there was a span of 9 bases. From germline, CDR1 is MNHNS and CDR2 SASEGT. The CDR3 length is 12 residues.

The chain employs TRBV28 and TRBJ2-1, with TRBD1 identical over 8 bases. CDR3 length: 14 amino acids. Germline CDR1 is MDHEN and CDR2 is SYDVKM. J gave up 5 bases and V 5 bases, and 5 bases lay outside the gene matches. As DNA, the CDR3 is TGTGCCAGCAGTGGGACAGGAAAAAACAATGAGCAGTTCTTC. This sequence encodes CASSGTGKNNEQFF.

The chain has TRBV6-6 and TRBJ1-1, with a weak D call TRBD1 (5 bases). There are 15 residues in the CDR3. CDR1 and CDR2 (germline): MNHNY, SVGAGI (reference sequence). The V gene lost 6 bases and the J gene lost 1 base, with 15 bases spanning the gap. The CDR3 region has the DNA TGTGCCAGCAGGACAAACAGGCAGGGGAACACTGAAGCTTTCTTT. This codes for CASRTNRQGNTEAFF.

CDR3 nucleotides: TGTGCCAGCAGTTTGGGACAGACGACATATGGCTACACCTTC. This gives the protein CASSLGQTTYGYTF. J is TRBJ1-2 and V is TRBV27, with 7 positions matching TRBD1. Germline loops: CDR1 MNHEY, CDR2 SMNVEV (reference sequence). This CDR3 region has 14 residues. V shed 3 bases, J shed 5 bases, and the junction held 6 bases outside the gene matches.

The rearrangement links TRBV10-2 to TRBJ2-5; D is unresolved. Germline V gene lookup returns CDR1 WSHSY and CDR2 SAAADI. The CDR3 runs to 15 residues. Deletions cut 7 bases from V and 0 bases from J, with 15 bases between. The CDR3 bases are TGCGCCAGCACTCCCCTGGGCGGAAACCAAGAGACCCAGTACTTC. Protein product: CASTPLGGNQETQYF.

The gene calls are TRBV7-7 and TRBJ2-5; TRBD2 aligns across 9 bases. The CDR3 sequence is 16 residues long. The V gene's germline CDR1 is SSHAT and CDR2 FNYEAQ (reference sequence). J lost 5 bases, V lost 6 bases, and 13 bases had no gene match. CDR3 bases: TGTGCCAGCAGTCTCCCTAGTAGCGGGAGAGTTGAGACCCAGTACTTC. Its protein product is CASSLPSSGRVETQYF.

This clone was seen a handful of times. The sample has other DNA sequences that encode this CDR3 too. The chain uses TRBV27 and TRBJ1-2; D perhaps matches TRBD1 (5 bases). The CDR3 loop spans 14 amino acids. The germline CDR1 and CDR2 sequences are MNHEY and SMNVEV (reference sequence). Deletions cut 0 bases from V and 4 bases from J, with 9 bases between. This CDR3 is CASSLSRGSYGYTF. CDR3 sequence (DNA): TGTGCCAGCAGTTTATCGCGGGGCTCCTATGGCTACACCTTC.

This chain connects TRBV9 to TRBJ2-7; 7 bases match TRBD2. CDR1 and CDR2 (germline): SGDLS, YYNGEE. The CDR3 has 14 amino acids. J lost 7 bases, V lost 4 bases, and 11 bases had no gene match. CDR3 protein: CASSFGAGASEQYF. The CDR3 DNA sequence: TGTGCCAGCAGCTTTGGGGCGGGAGCTTCGGAGCAGTACTTC.

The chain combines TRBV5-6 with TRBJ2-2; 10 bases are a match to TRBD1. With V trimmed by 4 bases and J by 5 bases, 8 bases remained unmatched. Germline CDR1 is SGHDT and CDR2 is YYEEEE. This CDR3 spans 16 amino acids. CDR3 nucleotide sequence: TGTGCCAGCAGCAACCGGGACAGGGGACGAACCGGGGAGCTGTTTTTT. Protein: CASSNRDRGRTGELFF.

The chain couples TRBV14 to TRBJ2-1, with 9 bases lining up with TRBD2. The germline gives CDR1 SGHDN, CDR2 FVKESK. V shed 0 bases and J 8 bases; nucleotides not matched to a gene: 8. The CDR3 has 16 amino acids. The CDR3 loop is CASSQDVGAGGYEQFF. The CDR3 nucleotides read TGTGCCAGCAGCCAAGATGTCGGAGCGGGAGGATATGAGCAGTTCTTC.

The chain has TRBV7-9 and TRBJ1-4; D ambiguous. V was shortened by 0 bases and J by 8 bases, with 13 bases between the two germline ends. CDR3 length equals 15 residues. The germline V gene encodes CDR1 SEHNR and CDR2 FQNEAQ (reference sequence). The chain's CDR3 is CASSLAFGAEEKLFF. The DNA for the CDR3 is TGTGCCAGCAGCTTAGCCTTCGGAGCGGAAGAAAAACTGTTTTTT.

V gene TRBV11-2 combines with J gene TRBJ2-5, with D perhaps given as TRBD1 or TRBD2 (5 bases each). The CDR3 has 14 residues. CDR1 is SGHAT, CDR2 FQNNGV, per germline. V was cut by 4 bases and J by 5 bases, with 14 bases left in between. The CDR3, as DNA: TGTGCCAGCAGCTCCTGGGACCTGAGGGAGACCCAGTACTTC. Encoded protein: CASSSWDLRETQYF.

The CDR3 bases are TGTGCCAGCAGTTATCCAGGGGATTCACCCCTCCACTTT. This encodes CASSYPGDSPLHF. The gene calls are TRBV6-5 and TRBJ1-6, with TRBD1 as a possible D gene (6 bases). Trimming stripped 3 bases from V and 8 bases from J, with 8 bases between. The CDR3 is 13 amino acids. The germline CDR1 and CDR2 sequences are MNHEY and SVGAGI.

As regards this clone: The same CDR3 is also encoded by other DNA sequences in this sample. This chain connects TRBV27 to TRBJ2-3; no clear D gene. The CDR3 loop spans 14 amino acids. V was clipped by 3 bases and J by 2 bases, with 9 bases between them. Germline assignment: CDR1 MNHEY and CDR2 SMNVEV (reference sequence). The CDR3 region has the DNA TGTGCCAGCAGTTTGGGTCTGAACACAGATACGCAGTATTTT. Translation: CASSLGLNTDTQYF.

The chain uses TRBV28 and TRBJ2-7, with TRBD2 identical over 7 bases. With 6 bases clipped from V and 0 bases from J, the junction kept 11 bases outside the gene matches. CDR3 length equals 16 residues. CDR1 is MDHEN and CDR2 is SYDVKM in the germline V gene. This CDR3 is CASRSPLAHPSYEQYF. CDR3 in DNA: TGTGCCAGCAGATCACCACTAGCGCACCCCTCCTACGAGCAGTACTTC.